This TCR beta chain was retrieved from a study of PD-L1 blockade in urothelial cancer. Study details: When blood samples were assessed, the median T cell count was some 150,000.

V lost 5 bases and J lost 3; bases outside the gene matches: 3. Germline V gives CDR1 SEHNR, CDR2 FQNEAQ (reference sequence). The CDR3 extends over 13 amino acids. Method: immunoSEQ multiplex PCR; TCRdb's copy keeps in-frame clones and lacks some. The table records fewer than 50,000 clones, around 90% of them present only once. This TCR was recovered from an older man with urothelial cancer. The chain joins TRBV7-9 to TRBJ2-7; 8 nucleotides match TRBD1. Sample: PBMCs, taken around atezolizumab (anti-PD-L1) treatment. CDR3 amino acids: CASSLTGGYEQYF. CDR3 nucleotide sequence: TGTGCCAGCAGCCTTACAGGGGGCTACGAGCAGTACTTC.